This entry describes one T cell receptor beta chain. This entry comes from a study of cytomegalovirus exposure and HLA in healthy donors. Sequenced by immunoSEQ multiplex PCR; TCRdb stores in-frame clones only, minus some. This sample has around 160,000 clones; 70% to 90% occur once, and the top ten carry 2.5% to 3.5%. Germline assignment: CDR1 SGHNT and CDR2 YYREEE (reference sequence). Losses at the gene ends were 0 bases for V and 0 bases for J; bases not matched to a gene: 1. This CDR3 is 15 amino acids long. J is TRBJ2-3 and V is TRBV5-4; TRBD1 aligns across 7 bases. This TCR came from a man aged 18 to 35 in good health and CMV-seronegative. Sequencing input: PBMCs. CDR3 protein: CASSLEGASTDTQYF. Here the CDR3 DNA reads TGTGCCAGCAGCTTGGAGGGGGCTAGCACAGATACGCAGTATTTT. Looking up the rest from reference TRBV5-4 and TRBJ2-3 gives the full variable domain: ETGVTQSPTHLIKTRGQQVTLRCSSQSGHNTVSWYQQALGQGPQFIFQYYREEENGRGNFPPRFSGLQFPNYSSELNVNALELDDSALYLCASSLEGASTDTQYFGPGTRLTVL.